This note documents a single T cell receptor (beta chain) sequence. V dropped 2 bases and J dropped 2 bases, with 10 bases sitting between them. CDR3 length: 14 amino acids. Sample-barcoded 5' priming and a J-beta primer mix drove a second PCR of about 6 to 12 cycles. TCRdb independently ran MiXCR on the 5' RACE reads; one entry per CDR3 protein. The sample holds some 1.8 million distinct CDR3 sequences; more than 35% are singletons and the top ten take more than 20%. This specimen comes from a study of blood T cells in healthy people across ages. Sequenced input: blood. This TCR came from a human donor in good health. This sequence joins TRBV12-3 or TRBV12-4 and TRBJ2-7, with a possible D match to TRBD1 (5 bases). The CDR3 coding sequence is TGTGCCAGCAGTTTACCAGGACACACCTACGAGCAGTACTTC. The encoded protein is CASSLPGHTYEQYF.